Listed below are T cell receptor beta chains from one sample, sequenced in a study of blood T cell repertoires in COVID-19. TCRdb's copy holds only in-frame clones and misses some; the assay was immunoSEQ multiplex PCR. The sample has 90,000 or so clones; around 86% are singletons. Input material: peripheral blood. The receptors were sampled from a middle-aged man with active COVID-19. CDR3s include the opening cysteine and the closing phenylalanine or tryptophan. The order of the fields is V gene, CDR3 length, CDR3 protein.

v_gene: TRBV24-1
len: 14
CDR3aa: CATSEGVAKNIQYF

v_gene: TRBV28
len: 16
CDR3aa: CASSLVGGPGANVLTF

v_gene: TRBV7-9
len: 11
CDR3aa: CASSLVSEAFF

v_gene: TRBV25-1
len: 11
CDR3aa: CASSAAYEQYF

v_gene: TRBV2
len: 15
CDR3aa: CASSEEGVKNTEAFF

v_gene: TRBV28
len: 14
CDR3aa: CASSLNQALYGYTF

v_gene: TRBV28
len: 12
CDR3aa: CASSLARETQYF

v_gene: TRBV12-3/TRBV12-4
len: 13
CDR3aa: CASRSGSTDTQYF

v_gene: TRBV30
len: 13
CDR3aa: CAWSTARNDEQYF

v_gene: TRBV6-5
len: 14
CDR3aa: CASSWSGGQETQYF

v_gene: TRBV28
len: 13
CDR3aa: CASSLSVRQPQHF

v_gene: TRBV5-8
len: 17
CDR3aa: CASSFGGAPGRYNEQFF

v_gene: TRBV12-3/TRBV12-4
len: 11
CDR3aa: CASSLQGSQHF

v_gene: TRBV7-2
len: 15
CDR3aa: CASSSRTGDNYGYTF

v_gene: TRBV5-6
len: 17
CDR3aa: CASSCVSWDTCTYEQYF

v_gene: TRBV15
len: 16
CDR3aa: CATSSNRVWSNQPQHF

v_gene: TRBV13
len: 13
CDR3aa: CASSLPGGTEAFF

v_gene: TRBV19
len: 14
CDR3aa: CASSTWTQNTEAFF

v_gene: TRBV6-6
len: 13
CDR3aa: CASSYAGDNEQFF

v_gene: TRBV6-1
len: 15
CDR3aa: CASSEAQGRQETQYF

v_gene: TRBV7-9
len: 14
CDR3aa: CASSSATGSGGYTF

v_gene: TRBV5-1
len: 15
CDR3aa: CASSFTSGGDNEQFF

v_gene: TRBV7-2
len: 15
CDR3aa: CASSLTTASPLEQYF

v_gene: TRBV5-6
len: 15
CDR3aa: CASSLATGVNTEAFF

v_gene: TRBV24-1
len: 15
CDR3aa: CATSDLRGRGNIQYF

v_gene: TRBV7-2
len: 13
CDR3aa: CASSFQGNQPQHF

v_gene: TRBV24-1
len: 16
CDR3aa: CATSDTGTGSYNEQFF

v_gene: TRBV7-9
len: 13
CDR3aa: CASSAGTGYEQYF

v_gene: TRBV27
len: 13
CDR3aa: CASSSPMTYEQYF

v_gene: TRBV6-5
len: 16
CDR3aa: CASSYRLGGGDYGYTF

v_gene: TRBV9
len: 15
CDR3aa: CASSVSGDISYEQYF

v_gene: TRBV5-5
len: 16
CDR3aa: CASSLSDRDSGNTIYF

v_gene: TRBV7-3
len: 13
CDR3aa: CASSSARGETQYF

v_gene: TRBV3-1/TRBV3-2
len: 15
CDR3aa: CASSQVSGSYNEQFF

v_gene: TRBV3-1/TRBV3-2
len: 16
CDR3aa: CASSHGSSFRLNEQFF

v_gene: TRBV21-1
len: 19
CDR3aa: CASSKPGSGGSFSYNEQFF

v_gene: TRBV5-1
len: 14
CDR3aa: CASSLSAGGNEQFF

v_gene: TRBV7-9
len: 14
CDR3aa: CASSSQTAMAEQYF

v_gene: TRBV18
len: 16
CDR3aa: CASSPSSSVPVYEQYF

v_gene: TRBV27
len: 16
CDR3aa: CASSSGTRTNTGELFF

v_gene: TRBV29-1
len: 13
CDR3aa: CSLDRVFTNEQFF

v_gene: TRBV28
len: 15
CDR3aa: CASSPGGTSDNEQFF

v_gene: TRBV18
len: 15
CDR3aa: CASRLGQGRYNEQFF

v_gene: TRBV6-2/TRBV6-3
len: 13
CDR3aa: CASSYSPSDEQFF

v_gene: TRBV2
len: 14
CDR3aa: CASSYNEGSTEAFF

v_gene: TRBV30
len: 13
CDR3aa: CAWSEGGPYTQYF

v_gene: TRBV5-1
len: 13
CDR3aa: CASSSTVNTEAFF

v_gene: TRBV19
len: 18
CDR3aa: CASSITSGGFSSYNEQFF

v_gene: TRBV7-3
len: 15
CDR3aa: CASSLTRTNTGELFF

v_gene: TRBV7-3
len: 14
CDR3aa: CASSPLDRVEKLFF

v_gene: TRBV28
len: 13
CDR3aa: CASRSGTGVEQYF

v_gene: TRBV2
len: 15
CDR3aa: CASRAGTGIGDEAFF

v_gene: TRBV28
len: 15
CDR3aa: CASRPQGSNTGELFF

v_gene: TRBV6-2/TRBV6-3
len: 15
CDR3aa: CASSYGAGGTDTQYF

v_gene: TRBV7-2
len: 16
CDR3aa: CASSLVAGLSYNEQFF